Listed here are 14 T cell receptor beta chains from one sample, sequenced in a study of cytomegalovirus exposure and HLA in healthy donors. Amplification used 60 Vbeta primers and 13 Jbeta primers. Assay: immunoSEQ multiplex PCR; the TCRdb copy retains only in-frame clones and omits some. The table lists about 130,000 clones, 60% to 80% of them singletons. The sequencing input was PBMCs. The receptors derive from a female donor in good health and CMV-seronegative.

The V and J genes are TRBV28 and TRBJ2-3; 7 positions agree with TRBD2. In germline, CDR1 is MDHEN, CDR2 SYDVKM. The J segment lost 4 bases and the V segment lost 6 bases, leaving 7 bases of the junction unmatched. This CDR3 comprises 14 residues. CDR3 in DNA: TGTGCCAGCAGAAGCGGCGGGAGCCCAGATACGCAGTATTTT. Its translation is CASRSGGSPDTQYF.

This clone occurred a few times. The chain employs TRBV6-5 and TRBJ2-7; 8 positions match TRBD1. This CDR3 has 13 residues. Trimming removed 6 bases from V and 1 base from J; junction bases left unmatched: 2. Germline V gene data show CDR1 as MNHEY and CDR2 as SVGAGI. CDR3 loop: CASSRTGSYEQYF. As DNA, the CDR3 is TGTGCCAGCAGCCGGACAGGGTCCTACGAGCAGTACTTC.

The chain links TRBV7-2 to TRBJ2-5; TRBD2 agrees at 11 bases. Germline V gene sequence: CDR1 SGHTA, CDR2 FQGNSA. Germline trimming cut 3 bases from V and 5 bases from J; bases unmatched to any gene: 2. This CDR3 is 14 amino acids long. CDR3 nucleotides: TGTGCCAGCAGCTTTAGCGGGAGGGCGGAGACCCAGTACTTC. It specifies CASSFSGRAETQYF.

The chain employs TRBV2 and TRBJ1-2; the D is unclear. Trimming removed 7 bases at V and 2 bases at J, with 14 bases between. The length of the CDR3 is 14 residues. Germline assignment: CDR1 SNHLY and CDR2 FYNNEI. As DNA, the CDR3 is TGTGCCAGCACTCAAGTGGGCGGGAACTATGGCTACACCTTC. Amino acids: CASTQVGGNYGYTF.

The rearrangement uses TRBV18 and TRBJ2-1, with TRBD1 matching over 7 bases. The V and J ends lost 0 bases and 5 bases, in that order; junction bases with no gene match: 7. This CDR3 region has 16 residues. Per the germline V gene, CDR1 is KGHSH and CDR2 is LQKENI. CDR3 DNA sequence: TGTGCCAGCTCACCACCACAGGGGAAGGTTCACAATGAGCAGTTCTTC. It codes for CASSPPQGKVHNEQFF.

V gene TRBV10-3 combines with J gene TRBJ2-5, with TRBD2 matching over 11 bases. The CDR3 covers 15 residues. CDR1 and CDR2 (germline): ENHRY, SYGVKD. V gave up 3 bases and J gave up 2 bases; unmatched junction bases: 2. CDR3 loop: CAISDLAGGQETQYF. The CDR3 coding sequence is TGTGCCATCAGTGATCTAGCGGGAGGTCAAGAGACCCAGTACTTC.

The rearrangement links TRBV12-5 to TRBJ2-2; 7 nucleotides line up with TRBD2. Germline CDR1 reads LGHNT; CDR2 reads FRNRAP. The CDR3 length is 17 residues. V shed 1 base, J shed 2 bases, and the junction held 7 bases outside the gene matches. Here the CDR3 DNA reads TGTGCTAGTGGTTTGGCCCCGGGAGGCTATAACACCGGGGAGCTGTTTTTT. Amino acids: CASGLAPGGYNTGELFF.

This chain links TRBV2 with TRBJ1-4; no clear D gene. V lost 4 bases, J lost 6 bases, and 12 bases lay in between. The germline CDR1 and CDR2 sequences are SNHLY and FYNNEI. There are 14 residues in the CDR3. CDR3 loop: CASSVEKTDEKLFF. The DNA for the CDR3 is TGTGCCAGCAGTGTAGAGAAAACAGATGAAAAACTGTTTTTT.

This clone was counted only a few times. This rearrangement joins TRBV5-6 to TRBJ1-2; D gene unclear. The CDR3 spans 12 residues. V was cut by 4 bases and J by 9 bases, with 13 bases left in between. Germline CDR1 SGHDT, CDR2 YYEEEE. The CDR3, as DNA: TGTGCCAGCAGCGTCGGGAGCCTCAGCTACACCTTC. This translates into CASSVGSLSYTF.

The chain joins TRBV9 to TRBJ2-7; tentatively, D is TRBD1 (7 bases). Germline CDR1 SGDLS, CDR2 YYNGEE. Between the trimmed V and J ends, which lost 3 bases and 3 bases, there was a span of 19 bases. This CDR3 is built from 16 residues. The CDR3 DNA is TGTGCCAGCAGCGAGGGGGCTGGAGGGGGAGTCTACGAGCAGTACTTC. Protein product: CASSEGAGGGVYEQYF.

The chain carries TRBV28 and TRBJ2-1; TRBD2 agrees at 16 bases. The trim removed 8 bases at V and 1 base at J, leaving 5 bases unmatched. CDR3 length equals 17 residues. Germline V gives CDR1 MDHEN, CDR2 SYDVKM. The CDR3 is CASGGTSGRGSYNEQFF. DNA of the CDR3: TGTGCCAGCGGCGGGACTAGCGGGAGGGGATCCTACAATGAGCAGTTCTTC.

The chain carries TRBV2 and TRBJ2-5, with a possible D match to TRBD2 (6 bases). The CDR3 loop spans 14 amino acids. Trimming took off 6 bases at V and 1 base at J, with 12 bases between the two ends. The germline V gene encodes CDR1 SNHLY and CDR2 FYNNEI. Written as DNA, the CDR3 is TGTGCCAGCAGGGAACTAGCTTCCCAAGAGACCCAGTACTTC. Amino acids: CASRELASQETQYF. Filled out from reference TRBV2 and TRBJ2-5, the complete variable domain reads EPEVTQTPSHQVTQMGQEVILRCVPISNHLYFYWYRQILGQKVEFLVSFYNNEISEKSEIFDDQFSVERPDGSNFTLKIRSTKLEDSAMYFCASRELASQETQYFGPGTRLLVL.

V is TRBV27 and J is TRBJ1-2, with TRBD1 matching over 7 bases. This CDR3 contains 15 residues. Germline V lookup: CDR1 MNHEY, CDR2 SMNVEV (reference sequence). The V and J ends lost 7 bases and 0 bases, in that order; junction bases with no gene match: 8. The CDR3 reads CASTSQGGSNYGYTF. CDR3 nucleotide sequence: TGTGCCAGCACCAGTCAAGGGGGCTCTAACTATGGCTACACCTTC.

V is TRBV7-3 and J is TRBJ2-5; TRBD1 matches 9 bases. With V trimmed by 5 bases and J by 5 bases, 9 bases remained unmatched. CDR1 and CDR2 (germline): SGHTA, FQGTGA. CDR3 size: 15 residues. The chain's CDR3 is CASSATGGALETQYF. CDR3 nucleotide sequence: TGTGCCAGCAGCGCCACAGGGGGCGCGCTGGAGACCCAGTACTTC.